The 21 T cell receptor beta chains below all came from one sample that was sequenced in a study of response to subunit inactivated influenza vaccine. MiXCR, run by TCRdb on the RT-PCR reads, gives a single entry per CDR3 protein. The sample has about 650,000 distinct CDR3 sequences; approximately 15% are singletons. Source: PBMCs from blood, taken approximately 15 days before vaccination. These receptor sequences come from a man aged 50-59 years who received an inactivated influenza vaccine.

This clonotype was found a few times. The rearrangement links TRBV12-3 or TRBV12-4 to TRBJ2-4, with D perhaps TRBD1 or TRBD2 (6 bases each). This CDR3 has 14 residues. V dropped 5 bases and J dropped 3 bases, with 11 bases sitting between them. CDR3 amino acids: CASSQQGGKNIQYF. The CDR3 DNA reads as TGTGCCAGCAGTCAACAGGGAGGCAAAAACATTCAGTACTTC.

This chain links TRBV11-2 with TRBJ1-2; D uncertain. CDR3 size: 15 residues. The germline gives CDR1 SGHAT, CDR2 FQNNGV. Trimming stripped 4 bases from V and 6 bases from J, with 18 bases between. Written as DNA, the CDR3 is TGTGCCAGCAGCTCCCTCCTGCGGTTCGCGGATGGCTACACCTTC. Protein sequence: CASSSLLRFADGYTF.

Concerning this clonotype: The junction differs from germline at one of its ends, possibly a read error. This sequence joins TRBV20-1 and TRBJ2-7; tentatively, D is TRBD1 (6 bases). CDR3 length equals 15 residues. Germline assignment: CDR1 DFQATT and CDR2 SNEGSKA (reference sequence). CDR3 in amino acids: CSARDRRTVSYEQYF. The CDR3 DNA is TGCAGTGCTCGAGATAGACGGACAGTATCCTACGAGCAGTACTTC.

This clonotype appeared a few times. In DNA, the CDR3 is TGTGCCAGCAGCCAAGAGGGCCTCACTAATGAAAAACTGTTTTTT. It codes for CASSQEGLTNEKLFF. The J gene is TRBJ1-4, the V gene TRBV4-2, with no clear D. The CDR3 has 15 amino acids. Germline assignment: CDR1 LGHNA and CDR2 YNFKEQ. Trimming pared 0 bases from V and 2 bases from J, leaving 7 bases between.

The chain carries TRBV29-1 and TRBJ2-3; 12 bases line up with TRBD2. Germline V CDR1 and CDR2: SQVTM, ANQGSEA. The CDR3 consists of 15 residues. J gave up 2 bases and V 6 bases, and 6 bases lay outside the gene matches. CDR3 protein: CSVGPSGGVTDTQYF. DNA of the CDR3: TGCAGCGTGGGCCCTAGCGGGGGGGTCACAGATACGCAGTATTTT.

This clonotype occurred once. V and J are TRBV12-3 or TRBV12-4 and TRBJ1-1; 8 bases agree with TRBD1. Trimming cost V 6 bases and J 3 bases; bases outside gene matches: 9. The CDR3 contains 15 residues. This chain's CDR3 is CASSNPGQGDTEAFF. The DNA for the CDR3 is TGTGCCAGCAGCAACCCCGGACAGGGAGACACTGAAGCTTTCTTT.

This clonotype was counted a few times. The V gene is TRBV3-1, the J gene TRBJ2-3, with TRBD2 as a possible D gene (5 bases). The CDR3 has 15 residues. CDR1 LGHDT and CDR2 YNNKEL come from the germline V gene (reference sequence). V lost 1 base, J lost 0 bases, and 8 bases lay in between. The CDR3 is CASSQGTSSTDTQYF. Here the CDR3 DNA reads TGTGCCAGCAGCCAAGGGACTTCTAGCACAGATACGCAGTATTTT.

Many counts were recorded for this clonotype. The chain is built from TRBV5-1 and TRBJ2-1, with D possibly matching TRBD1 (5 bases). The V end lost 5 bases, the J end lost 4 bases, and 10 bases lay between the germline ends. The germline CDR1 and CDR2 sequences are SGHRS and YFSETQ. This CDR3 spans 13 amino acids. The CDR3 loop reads CASRTDLYNEQFF. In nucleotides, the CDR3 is TGCGCCAGCAGGACAGACTTGTACAATGAGCAGTTCTTC.

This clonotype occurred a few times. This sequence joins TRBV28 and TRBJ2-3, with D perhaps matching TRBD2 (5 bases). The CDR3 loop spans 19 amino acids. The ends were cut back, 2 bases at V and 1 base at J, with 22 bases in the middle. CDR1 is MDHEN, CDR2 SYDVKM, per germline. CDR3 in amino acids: CASSLLLGDGRAGTDTQYF. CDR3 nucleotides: TGTGCCAGCAGTTTACTACTGGGAGATGGTCGAGCGGGCACAGATACGCAGTATTTT.

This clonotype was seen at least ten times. The CDR3, as DNA: TGTGCCAGCGTAGGAGCGGGCGCTAGCACAGATACGCAGTATTTT. Translating it yields CASVGAGASTDTQYF. The chain uses TRBV7-9 and TRBJ2-3; a possible D gene is TRBD2 (6 bases). CDR1 is SEHNR, CDR2 FQNEAQ, per germline (reference sequence). CDR3 size: 15 residues. The germline V and J ends were trimmed by 8 bases and 0 bases, with 15 bases remaining between them.

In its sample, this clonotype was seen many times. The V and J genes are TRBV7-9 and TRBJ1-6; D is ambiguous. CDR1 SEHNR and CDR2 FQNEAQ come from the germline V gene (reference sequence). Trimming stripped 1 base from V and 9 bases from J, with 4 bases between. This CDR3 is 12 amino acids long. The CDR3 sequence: CASSLVGSPLHF. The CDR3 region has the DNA TGTGCCAGCAGCTTAGTTGGTTCACCCCTCCACTTT. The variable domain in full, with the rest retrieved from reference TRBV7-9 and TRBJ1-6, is DTGVSQNPRHKITKRGQNVTFRCDPISEHNRLYWYRQTLGQGPEFLTYFQNEAQLEKSRLLSDRFSAERPKGSFSTLEIQRTEQGDSAMYLCASSLVGSPLHFGNGTRLTVT.

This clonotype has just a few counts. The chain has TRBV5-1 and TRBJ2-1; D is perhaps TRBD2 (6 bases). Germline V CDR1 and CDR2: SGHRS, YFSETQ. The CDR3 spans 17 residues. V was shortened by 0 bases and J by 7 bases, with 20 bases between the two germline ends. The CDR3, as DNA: TGCGCCAGCAGCTTGGCAACTAGCACTCAGATGGGGAATGAGCAGTTCTTC. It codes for CASSLATSTQMGNEQFF.

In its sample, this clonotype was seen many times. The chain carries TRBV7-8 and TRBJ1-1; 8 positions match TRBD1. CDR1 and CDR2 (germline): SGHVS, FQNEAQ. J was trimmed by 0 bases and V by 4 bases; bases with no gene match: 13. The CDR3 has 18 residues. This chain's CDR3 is CASSSFRRGRGLNTEAFF. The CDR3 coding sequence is TGTGCCAGCAGCTCTTTTCGCAGGGGCAGGGGGCTGAACACTGAAGCTTTCTTT.

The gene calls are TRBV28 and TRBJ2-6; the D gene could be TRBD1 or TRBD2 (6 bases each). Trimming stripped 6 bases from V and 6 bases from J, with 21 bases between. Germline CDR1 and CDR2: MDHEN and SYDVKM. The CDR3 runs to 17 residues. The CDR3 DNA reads TGTGCCAGCAGGCGGCCTGTAGGGGGGCGTGCGGCCAACGTCCTGACTTTC. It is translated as CASRRPVGGRAANVLTF.

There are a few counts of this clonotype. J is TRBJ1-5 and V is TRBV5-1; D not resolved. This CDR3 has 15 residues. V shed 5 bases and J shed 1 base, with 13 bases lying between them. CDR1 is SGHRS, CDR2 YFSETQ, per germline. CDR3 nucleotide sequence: TGCGCCAGCAGTAGAACTTGGGGAAGCAATCAGCCCCAGCATTTT. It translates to CASSRTWGSNQPQHF.

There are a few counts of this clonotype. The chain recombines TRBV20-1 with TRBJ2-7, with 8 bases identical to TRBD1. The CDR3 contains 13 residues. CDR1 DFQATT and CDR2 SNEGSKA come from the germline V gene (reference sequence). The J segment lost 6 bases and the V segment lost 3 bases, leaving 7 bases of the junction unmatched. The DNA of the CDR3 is TGCAGTGCTAGCGACCCCACAGGGGGCGAGCAGTACTTC. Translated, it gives CSASDPTGGEQYF.

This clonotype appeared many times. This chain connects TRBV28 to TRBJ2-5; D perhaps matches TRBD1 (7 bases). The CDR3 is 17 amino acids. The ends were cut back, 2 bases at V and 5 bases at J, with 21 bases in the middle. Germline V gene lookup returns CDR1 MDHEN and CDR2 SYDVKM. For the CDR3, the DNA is TGTGCCAGCAGTTTACGAGGAGGGGGCAGGGGTGAGGAGACCCAGTACTTC. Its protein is CASSLRGGGRGEETQYF.

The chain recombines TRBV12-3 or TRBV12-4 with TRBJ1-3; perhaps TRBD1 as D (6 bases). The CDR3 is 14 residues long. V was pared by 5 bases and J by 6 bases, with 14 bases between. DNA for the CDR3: TGTGCCAGCAGTCCGACAGGCACAGTAAACACCATATATTTT. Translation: CASSPTGTVNTIYF.

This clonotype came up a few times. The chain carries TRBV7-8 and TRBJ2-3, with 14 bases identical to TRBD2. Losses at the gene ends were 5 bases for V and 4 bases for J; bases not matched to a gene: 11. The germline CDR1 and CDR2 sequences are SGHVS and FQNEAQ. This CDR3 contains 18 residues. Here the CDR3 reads CASSPRLAGGINADTQYF. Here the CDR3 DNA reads TGTGCCAGCAGCCCTCGACTAGCGGGGGGGATTAATGCAGATACGCAGTATTTT.

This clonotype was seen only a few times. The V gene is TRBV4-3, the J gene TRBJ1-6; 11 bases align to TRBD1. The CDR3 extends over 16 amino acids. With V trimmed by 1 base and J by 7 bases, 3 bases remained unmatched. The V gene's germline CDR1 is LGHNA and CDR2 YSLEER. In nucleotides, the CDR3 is TGCGCCAGCAGCCAAGGGACAGGGGGCGGGAATTCACCCCTCCACTTT. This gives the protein CASSQGTGGGNSPLHF.

The CDR3 coding sequence is TGTGCCAGCAGCTTAAACCACGGGGGCGCGGAGACCCAGTACTTC. This gives the protein CASSLNHGGAETQYF. The chain links TRBV11-2 to TRBJ2-5, with D perhaps being TRBD1 or TRBD2 (6 bases each). This CDR3 has 15 amino acids. V was cut by 2 bases and J by 5 bases, with 15 bases left in between. Germline V gives CDR1 SGHAT, CDR2 FQNNGV.